The present T cell receptor beta chain was sequenced within a study of blood T cell repertoires in COVID-19. Study details: The United States, Italy and Spain were the sources of the acute and convalescent COVID-19 samples. Sample material is recorded as cDNA or gDNA derived from T cells, B-cell-depleted T cells, or PBMCs.

Sequenced by immunoSEQ multiplex PCR; TCRdb stores in-frame clones only, minus some. The sample holds tens of thousands of clones, 80% seen once. V lost 0 bases, J lost 1 base, and 5 bases stayed unmatched. The CDR3 contains 18 residues. In germline, CDR1 is LGHNA, CDR2 YNFKEQ. This TCR came from a human donor in a cohort sampled during active COVID-19. The sequenced material came from peripheral blood. This chain links TRBV4-2 with TRBJ2-3; 12 bases align to TRBD2. The chain's CDR3 is CASSQDRTSGTRTDTQYF. The CDR3 DNA reads as TGTGCCAGCAGCCAAGATCGGACTAGCGGGACCCGCACAGATACGCAGTATTTT.